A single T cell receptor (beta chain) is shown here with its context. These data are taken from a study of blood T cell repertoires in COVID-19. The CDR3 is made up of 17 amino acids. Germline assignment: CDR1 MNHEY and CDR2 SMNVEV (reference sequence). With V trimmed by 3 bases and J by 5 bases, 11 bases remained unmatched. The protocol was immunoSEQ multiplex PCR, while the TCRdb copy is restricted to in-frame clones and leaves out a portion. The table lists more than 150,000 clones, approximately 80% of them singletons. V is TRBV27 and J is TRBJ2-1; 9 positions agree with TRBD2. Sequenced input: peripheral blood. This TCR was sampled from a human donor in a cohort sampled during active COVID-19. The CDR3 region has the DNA TGTGCCAGCAGTTTGCTACACGGGGCGGGGGGGCACAATGAGCAGTTCTTC. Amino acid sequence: CASSLLHGAGGHNEQFF.